This T cell receptor (beta chain) was recovered during a study of blood T cells in healthy people across ages. J was trimmed by 14 bases and V by 0 bases; bases with no gene match: 10. Germline V gives CDR1 SGHDN, CDR2 FVKESK. The CDR3 spans 14 residues. Points on this clonotype: Its antigen is not identified.

Isolation yielded PBMCs, at least 7 million per sample, in every case. The use of a sample-barcoded 5' primer and a J-beta primer mix characterized a second PCR of roughly 7 to 11 cycles. The template-switch adaptor was a 5' adaptor with 12 random nucleotides. It tagged each cDNA molecule. TCRdb re-called the 5' RACE reads through MiXCR, storing one row per CDR3 protein. The table has roughly 680,000 distinct CDR3 sequences, about half seen once; the top ten hold 25% to 35%. Overall study results and limits: Strongly correlated with naive T cell percentage was TCR beta diversity.

The material sequenced was blood. This sequence originates from a woman aged 55-75 years in good health. The V and J genes are TRBV14 and TRBJ2-3; TRBD2 matches at 8 bases. The CDR3 DNA sequence: TGTGCCAGCAGCCAAGATCTCAGCGGGAGAGTAGTGTATTTT. It encodes CASSQDLSGRVVYF.